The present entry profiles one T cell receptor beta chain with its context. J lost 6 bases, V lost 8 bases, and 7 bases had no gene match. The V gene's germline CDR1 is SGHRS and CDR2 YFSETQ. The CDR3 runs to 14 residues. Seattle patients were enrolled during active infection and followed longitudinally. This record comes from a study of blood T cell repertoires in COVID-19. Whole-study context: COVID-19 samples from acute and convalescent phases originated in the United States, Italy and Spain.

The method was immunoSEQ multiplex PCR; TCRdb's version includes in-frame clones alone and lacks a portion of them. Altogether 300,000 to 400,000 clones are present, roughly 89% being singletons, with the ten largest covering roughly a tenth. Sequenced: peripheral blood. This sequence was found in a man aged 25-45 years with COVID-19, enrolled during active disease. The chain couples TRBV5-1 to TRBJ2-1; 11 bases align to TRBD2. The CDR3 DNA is TGCGCCAGTTCTACTAGCGGGGGAACCAATGAGCAGTTCTTC. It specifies CASSTSGGTNEQFF.